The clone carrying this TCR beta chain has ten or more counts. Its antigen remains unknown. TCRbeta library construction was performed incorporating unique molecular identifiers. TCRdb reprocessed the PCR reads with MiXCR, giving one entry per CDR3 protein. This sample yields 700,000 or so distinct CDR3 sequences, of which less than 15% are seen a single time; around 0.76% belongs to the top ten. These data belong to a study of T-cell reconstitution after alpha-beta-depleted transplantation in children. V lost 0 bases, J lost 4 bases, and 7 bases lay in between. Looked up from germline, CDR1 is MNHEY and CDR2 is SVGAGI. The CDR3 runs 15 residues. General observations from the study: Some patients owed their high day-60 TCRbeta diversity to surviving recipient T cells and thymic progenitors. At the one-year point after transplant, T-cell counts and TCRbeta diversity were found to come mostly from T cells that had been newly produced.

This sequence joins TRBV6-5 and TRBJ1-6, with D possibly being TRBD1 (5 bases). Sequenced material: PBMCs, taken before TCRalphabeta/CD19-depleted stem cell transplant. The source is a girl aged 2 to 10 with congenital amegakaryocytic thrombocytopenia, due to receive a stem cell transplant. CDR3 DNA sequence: TGTGCCAGCAGTTACTCAGGGGATTATAATTCACCCCTCCACTTT. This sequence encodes CASSYSGDYNSPLHF.